This TCR beta chain was captured by sequencing in a study of radiation and T cells in renal cell carcinoma. Study details: Nephrectomy followed 15 Gy stereotactic body radiation by 4 weeks. Findings and limits, study-wide: No pretreatment tumor biopsies were available for baseline clonotypes. Top tumor clonotypes rose in blood 2 weeks post-radiation, then contracted.

On this clone itself: Its antigen is currently unknown.

The protocol was immunoSEQ multiplex PCR, while the TCRdb copy is restricted to in-frame clones and leaves out a portion. The profile shows some 72,000 clones, 82% of them singletons. Sample time point: blood 2 weeks post-SBRT. This sample's treatment: 15 Gy SBRT to primary tumor, nephrectomy 4 weeks later. After SBRT, blood was collected at 2 and 4 weeks, plus baseline. Material: blood, obtained from a patient whose treatment included radiotherapy and nephrectomy. The receptor comes from a man in his sixties with renal cell carcinoma.

The CDR3 reads CASSHTDTQYF. The DNA for the CDR3 is TGTGCCAGCAGCCACACAGATACGCAGTATTTT. J is TRBJ2-3 and V is TRBV14; D is ambiguous. V was pared by 3 bases and J by 2 bases, with 0 bases between. The CDR3 runs 11 residues. From germline, CDR1 is SGHDN and CDR2 FVKESK.